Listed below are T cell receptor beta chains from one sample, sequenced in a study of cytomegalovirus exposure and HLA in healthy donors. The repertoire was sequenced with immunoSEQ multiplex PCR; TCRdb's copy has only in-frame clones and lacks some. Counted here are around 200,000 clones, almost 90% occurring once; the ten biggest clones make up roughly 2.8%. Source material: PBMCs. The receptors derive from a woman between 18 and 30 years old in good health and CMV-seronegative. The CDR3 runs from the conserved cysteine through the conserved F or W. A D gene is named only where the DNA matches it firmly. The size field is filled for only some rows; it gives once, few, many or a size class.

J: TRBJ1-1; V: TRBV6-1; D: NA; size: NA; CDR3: CASSALLATENTEAFF; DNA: TGTGCCAGCAGTGCCCTTCTGGCCACAGAGAACACTGAAGCTTTCTTT
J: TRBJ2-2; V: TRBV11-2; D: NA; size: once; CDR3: CASSPRSGVGTGELFF; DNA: TGTGCCAGCAGCCCAAGATCGGGAGTCGGCACCGGGGAGCTGTTTTTT
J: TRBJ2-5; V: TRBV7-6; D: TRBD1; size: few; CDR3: CASSLITGGGQETQYF; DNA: TGTGCCAGCAGCTTAATAACAGGGGGCGGTCAAGAGACCCAGTACTTC
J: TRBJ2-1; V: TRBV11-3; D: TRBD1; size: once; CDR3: CASSQQGAWAQGEQFF; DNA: TGTGCCAGCAGCCAACAGGGGGCTTGGGCACAGGGTGAGCAGTTCTTC
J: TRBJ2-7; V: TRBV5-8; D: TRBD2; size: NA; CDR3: CASSLSGGSKVHYEQYF; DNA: TGTGCCAGCAGCTTATCTGGCGGGAGTAAGGTCCACTACGAGCAGTACTTC
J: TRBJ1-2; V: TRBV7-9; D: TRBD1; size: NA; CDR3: CASSKTGTGGRYGYTF; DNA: TGTGCCAGCAGCAAGACGGGGACAGGGGGTCGCTATGGCTACACCTTC
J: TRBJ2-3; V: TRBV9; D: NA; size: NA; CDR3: CASSAAGSTDTQYF; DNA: TGTGCCAGCAGCGCCGCGGGTAGCACAGATACGCAGTATTTT
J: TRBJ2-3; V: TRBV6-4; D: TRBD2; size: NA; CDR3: CASSDSILAAIPTSTDTQYF; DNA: TGTGCCAGCAGTGACTCGATTCTAGCGGCCATCCCCACTAGCACAGATACGCAGTATTTT
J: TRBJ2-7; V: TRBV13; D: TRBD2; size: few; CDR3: CASSWRLAGTYEQYF; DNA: TGTGCCAGCAGCTGGCGACTAGCGGGGACCTACGAGCAGTACTTC
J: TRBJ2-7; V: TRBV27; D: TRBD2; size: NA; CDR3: CASGTSGGSSYEQYF; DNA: TGTGCCAGCGGGACTAGCGGGGGCAGCTCCTACGAGCAGTACTTC
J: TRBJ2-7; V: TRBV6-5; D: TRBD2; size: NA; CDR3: CASSSPRTSGSHEQYF; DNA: TGTGCCAGCAGTTCCCCCAGGACTAGCGGGAGCCACGAGCAGTACTTC
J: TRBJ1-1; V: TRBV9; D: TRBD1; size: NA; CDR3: CASSRGRNTEAFF; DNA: TGTGCCAGCAGTAGGGGGCGGAACACTGAAGCTTTCTTT
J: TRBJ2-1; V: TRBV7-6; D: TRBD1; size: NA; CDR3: CASSPLDRASYEQFF; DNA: TGTGCCAGCAGCCCCCTGGACAGGGCATCCTATGAGCAGTTCTTC
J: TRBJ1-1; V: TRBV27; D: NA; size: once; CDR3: CASSLRGDTEAFF; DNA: TGTGCCAGCAGTTTACGTGGAGACACTGAAGCTTTCTTT
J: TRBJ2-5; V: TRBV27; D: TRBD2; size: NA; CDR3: CASSPRTSGRGETQYF; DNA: TGTGCCAGCAGTCCCCGGACTAGCGGGAGAGGCGAGACCCAGTACTTC
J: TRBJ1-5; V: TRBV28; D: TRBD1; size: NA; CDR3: CASSTGVVNQPQHF; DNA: TGTGCCAGCAGCACAGGGGTCGTCAATCAGCCCCAGCATTTT
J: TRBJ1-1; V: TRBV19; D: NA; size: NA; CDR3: CASSLAMNTEAFF; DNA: TGTGCCAGTAGTTTGGCCATGAACACTGAAGCTTTCTTT
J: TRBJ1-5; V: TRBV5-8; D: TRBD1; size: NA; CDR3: CASRLTGVSNQPQHF; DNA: TGTGCCAGCAGATTGACAGGGGTAAGCAATCAGCCCCAGCATTTT
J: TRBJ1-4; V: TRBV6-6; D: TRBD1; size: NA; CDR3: CATDRGVATNEKLFF; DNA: TGTGCCACCGACAGGGGGGTCGCAACTAATGAAAAACTGTTTTTT
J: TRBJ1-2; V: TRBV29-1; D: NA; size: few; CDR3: CSVDGQGRDYTF; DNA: TGCAGCGTTGACGGTCAGGGAAGGGACTACACCTTC